These 22 T cell receptor beta chains originate from one sample sequenced in a study of shared clonotypes between healthy human individuals. Sequencing was performed with immunoSEQ multiplex PCR; in TCRdb, only in-frame clones are kept and a portion is missing. The sample carries just over 2,000,000 clones, approximately 95% recorded once. The sequencing sample was made of naive CD4+ T cells sorted from blood. Subset noted: CD45RA+ positively selected. Every receptor here comes from a man younger than 35 in good health.

This clone was seen just once. V gene TRBV7-8 combines with J gene TRBJ1-2; 11 nucleotides line up with TRBD1. J was trimmed by 6 bases and V by 1 base; bases with no gene match: 7. The CDR3 is made up of 16 amino acids. Germline lookup yields CDR1 SGHVS and CDR2 FQNEAQ. The CDR3 spells CASSLVDRGLANGYTF. The DNA of the CDR3 is TGTGCCAGCAGCTTAGTGGACAGGGGGCTGGCAAATGGCTACACCTTC.

As regards this clone: The sample carries other DNA sequences with the same CDR3. The chain couples TRBV5-4 to TRBJ2-3; the match to TRBD2 covers 10 bases. CDR3 size: 14 residues. J lost 5 bases, V lost 4 bases, and 4 bases had no gene match. Germline V gene lookup returns CDR1 SGHNT and CDR2 YYREEE (reference sequence). Written as DNA, the CDR3 is TGTGCCAGCAGCCTACCTAGCGGGGGAGATACGCAGTATTTT. Protein product: CASSLPSGGDTQYF.

The chain uses TRBV19 and TRBJ1-5; 7 bases are shared with TRBD1. The ends lost 5 bases at V and 4 bases at J; junction bases unmatched: 8. The CDR3 spans 15 residues. Looked up from germline, CDR1 is LNHDA and CDR2 is SQIVND (reference sequence). The CDR3 DNA is TGTGCCAGTAGTGGAAGAACAGGGGATAATCAGCCCCAGCATTTT. This gives the protein CASSGRTGDNQPQHF.

This chain joins TRBV6-1 and TRBJ1-2; 11 bases map to TRBD1. Germline CDR1 and CDR2: MNHNS and SASEGT. Trimming removed 4 bases from V and 7 bases from J; junction bases left unmatched: 8. There are 15 residues in the CDR3. CDR3 in DNA: TGTGCCAGCAGTGGGGGACAGGGGGTGGGTCGTGGCTACACCTTC. Protein sequence: CASSGGQGVGRGYTF.

The V gene is TRBV7-8, the J gene TRBJ2-3; D gene ambiguous. V dropped 3 bases and J dropped 2 bases, with 6 bases sitting between them. Looked up from germline, CDR1 is SGHVS and CDR2 is FQNEAQ. There are 13 residues in the CDR3. CDR3 protein: CASSFPFTDTQYF. CDR3 DNA: TGTGCCAGCAGCTTCCCCTTCACAGATACGCAGTATTTT.

This sequence joins TRBV4-1 and TRBJ2-5; D is possibly TRBD1 (8 bases). Trimming pared 3 bases from V and 7 bases from J, leaving 15 bases between. Per the germline V gene, CDR1 is MGHRA and CDR2 is YSYEKL. The CDR3 runs 14 residues. The CDR3 protein is CASSQETGGATQYF. The CDR3 DNA reads TGCGCCAGCAGCCAGGAAACAGGGGGGGCGACCCAGTACTTC.

On this clone: Distinct nucleotide sequences in the sample also encode this CDR3. The V call is TRBV6-5, the J call TRBJ1-1, with a possible D match to TRBD1 (6 bases). Per the germline V gene, CDR1 is MNHEY and CDR2 is SVGAGI. V was clipped by 6 bases and J by 2 bases, with 13 bases between them. CDR3 length: 14 amino acids. CDR3 bases: TGTGCCAGCAGGCAGGGGTTCGTAAACACTGAAGCTTTCTTT. This translates into CASRQGFVNTEAFF.

The gene calls are TRBV19 and TRBJ1-6; D unclear. CDR3 length: 14 amino acids. V gave up 8 bases and J gave up 5 bases, with 13 bases separating them. Germline V lookup: CDR1 LNHDA, CDR2 SQIVND (reference sequence). CDR3: CASGREGDNSPLHF. The CDR3 DNA sequence: TGTGCCAGTGGGCGGGAGGGCGATAATTCACCCCTCCACTTT.

This chain joins TRBV9 and TRBJ2-7; TRBD1 or TRBD2 may be the D gene (5 bases each). CDR1 is SGDLS and CDR2 is YYNGEE in the germline V gene. There are 17 residues in the CDR3. Trimming removed 4 bases at V and 2 bases at J, with 22 bases between. The chain's CDR3 is CASSQLPPGRKTYEQYF. In nucleotides, the CDR3 is TGTGCCAGCAGCCAACTACCTCCGGGGCGAAAAACCTACGAGCAGTACTTC.

V gene TRBV30 combines with J gene TRBJ1-4; D call uncertain. CDR3 length: 12 residues. Germline V gene lookup returns CDR1 GTSNPN and CDR2 SVGIG (reference sequence). V lost 3 bases to trimming and J lost 8 bases, with 10 bases between them. Here the CDR3 reads CAWSGRNEKLFF. In DNA, the CDR3 is TGTGCCTGGAGCGGCCGGAACGAAAAACTGTTTTTT.

The chain recombines TRBV19 with TRBJ1-2, with D possibly TRBD1 on 6 matching bases. CDR1 is LNHDA and CDR2 is SQIVND in the germline V gene (reference sequence). This CDR3 is built from 12 residues. Between the trimmed V and J ends, which lost 5 bases and 4 bases, there was a span of 8 bases. In nucleotides, the CDR3 is TGTGCCAGTAGTGACAGGTTCTATGGCTACACCTTC. It encodes CASSDRFYGYTF.

The rearrangement links TRBV5-1 to TRBJ1-2; D may be TRBD1 (6 bases). CDR1 SGHRS and CDR2 YFSETQ come from the germline V gene. The CDR3 is 15 amino acids. Trimming left V 0 bases short and J 1 base short, with 10 bases between. CDR3 region: CASSLEGGLNYGYTF. The CDR3 DNA is TGCGCCAGCAGCTTGGAGGGGGGTCTTAACTATGGCTACACCTTC.

A word on this clone: Other DNA sequences in this sample translate to the same CDR3. The chain uses TRBV7-2 and TRBJ2-1, with TRBD2 matching over 7 bases. This CDR3 has 14 amino acids. Germline CDR1 reads SGHTA; CDR2 reads FQGNSA. J gave up 3 bases and V 6 bases, and 5 bases lay outside the gene matches. This chain's CDR3 is CASRPGGSYNEQFF. The CDR3 DNA reads as TGTGCCAGCAGACCCGGCGGGAGCTACAATGAGCAGTTCTTC.

The CDR3 region is CASSNGQGASKLFF. Written as DNA, the CDR3 is TGTGCCAGCAGCAACGGACAGGGGGCCTCGAAACTGTTTTTT. The chain links TRBV5-7 to TRBJ1-4; 11 bases align to TRBD1. TRBV5-7 is an ORF for which the function is uncertain. The CDR3 has 14 amino acids. V lost 4 bases to trimming and J lost 11 bases; unmatched junction nucleotides: 7.

Details on this clone: Other nucleotide sequences from this sample produce the same CDR3. This chain uses TRBV19 with TRBJ2-7; D remains unclear. The CDR3 is made up of 15 amino acids. Germline V gene sequence: CDR1 LNHDA, CDR2 SQIVND (reference sequence). Trimming pared 2 bases from V and 3 bases from J, leaving 14 bases between. In DNA form, the CDR3 reads TGTGCCAGTAGTATACCGGGCCAAGGAATCTACGAGCAGTACTTC. Translated, it gives CASSIPGQGIYEQYF.

This chain connects TRBV4-3 to TRBJ2-4; a possible D gene is TRBD1 (6 bases). Germline V gives CDR1 LGHNA, CDR2 YSLEER. The CDR3 has 13 residues. V was trimmed by 0 bases and J by 8 bases, leaving 8 bases between them. The CDR3 nucleotides read TGCGCCAGCAGCCAAGAACAGGGTCACATTCAGTACTTC. This translates into CASSQEQGHIQYF.

The gene calls are TRBV10-3 and TRBJ2-7; D is possibly TRBD1 (6 bases). Looked up from germline, CDR1 is ENHRY and CDR2 is SYGVKD. The CDR3 is 13 amino acids. The V gene lost 11 bases and the J gene lost 4 bases, with 18 bases spanning the gap. CDR3 in amino acids: CALSQGHGYEQYF. For the CDR3, the DNA is TGTGCCCTTTCTCAGGGACACGGGTACGAGCAGTACTTC.

J is TRBJ2-3 and V is TRBV7-2; 7 bases fit TRBD2. CDR1 and CDR2 from the germline V gene are SGHTA and FQGNSA. V lost 5 bases, J lost 0 bases, and 5 bases stayed unmatched. The CDR3 runs to 15 residues. The CDR3 region has the DNA TGTGCCAGCAGCCGCAGCGGGACTAGCACAGATACGCAGTATTTT. This sequence encodes CASSRSGTSTDTQYF.

This chain links TRBV30 with TRBJ1-1; D gene unclear. The germline V gene encodes CDR1 GTSNPN and CDR2 SVGIG (reference sequence). The CDR3 has 15 residues. The germline V and J ends were trimmed by 0 bases and 6 bases, with 17 bases remaining between them. CDR3 coding DNA: TGTGCCTGGAGTGTACTAAGATTCACATCTCCTGAAGCTTTCTTT. Translated, it gives CAWSVLRFTSPEAFF.

The rearrangement links TRBV25-1 to TRBJ1-2; D is possibly TRBD1 (5 bases). There are 14 residues in the CDR3. V gave up 4 bases and J gave up 2 bases, with 11 bases separating them. Germline V gives CDR1 MGHDK, CDR2 SYGVNS. CDR3 loop: CASSGAGGNYGYTF. The CDR3 nucleotides read TGTGCCAGCAGTGGGGCCGGGGGGAACTATGGCTACACCTTC.

The rearrangement links TRBV29-1 to TRBJ2-5; D may be TRBD1 (6 bases). CDR1 SQVTM and CDR2 ANQGSEA come from the germline V gene. The CDR3 has 12 amino acids. The V end lost 4 bases, the J end lost 5 bases, and 11 bases lay between the germline ends. The CDR3 DNA reads as TGCAGCGTTGGATCAGGGGCTGAGACCCAGTACTTC. Translated: CSVGSGAETQYF. Filled out from reference TRBV29-1 and TRBJ2-5, the complete variable domain reads SAVISQKPSRDICQRGTSLTIQCQVDSQVTMMFWYRQQPGQSLTLIATANQGSEATYESGFVIDKFPISRPNLTFSTLTVSNMSPEDSSIYLCSVGSGAETQYFGPGTRLLVL.

The rearrangement uses TRBV10-1 and TRBJ2-7; TRBD2 agrees at 8 bases. The CDR3 sequence is 15 residues long. J lost 5 bases, V lost 2 bases, and 8 bases had no gene match. CDR1 and CDR2 (germline): WNHNN, SYGVQD (reference sequence). The CDR3 DNA reads TGCGCCAGCAGTGAGGCCGGGACTAGTGCAGACGAGCAGTACTTC. Its protein is CASSEAGTSADEQYF.